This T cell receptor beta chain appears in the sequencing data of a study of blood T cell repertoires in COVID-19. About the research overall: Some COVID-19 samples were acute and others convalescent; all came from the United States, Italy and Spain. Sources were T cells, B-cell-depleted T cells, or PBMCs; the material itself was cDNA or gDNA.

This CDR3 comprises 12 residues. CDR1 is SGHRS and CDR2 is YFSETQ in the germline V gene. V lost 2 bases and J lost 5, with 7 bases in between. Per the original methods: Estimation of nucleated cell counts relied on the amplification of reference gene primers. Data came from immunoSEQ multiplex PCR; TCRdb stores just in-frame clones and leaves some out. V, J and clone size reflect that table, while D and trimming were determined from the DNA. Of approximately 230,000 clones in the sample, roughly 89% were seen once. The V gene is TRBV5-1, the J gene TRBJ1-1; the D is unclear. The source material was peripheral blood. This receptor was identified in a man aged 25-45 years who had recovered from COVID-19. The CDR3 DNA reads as TGCGCCAGCAGCTTTGGAGGAACTGAAGCTTTCTTT. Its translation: CASSFGGTEAFF. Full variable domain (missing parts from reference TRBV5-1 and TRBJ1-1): KAGVTQTPRYLIKTRGQQVTLSCSPISGHRSVSWYQQTPGQGLQFLFEYFSETQRNKGNFPGRFSGRQFSNSRSEMNVSTLELGDSALYLCASSFGGTEAFFGQGTRLTVV.